The clone carrying this T cell receptor beta chain was counted at least ten times. Its specificity is not known. From the reads, TCRdb called clonotypes with MiXCR, one entry per CDR3 protein. Counted here are 55,000 to 70,000 distinct CDR3 sequences, 22% occurring once; the ten biggest clones make up around three quarters. These data are taken from a study of T cell repertoires in cytomegalovirus infection. Germline CDR1 MGHRA, CDR2 YSYEKL. The CDR3 contains 13 residues. The V and J ends lost 1 base and 4 bases respectively, with 8 bases between them. V is TRBV4-1 and J is TRBJ2-7; no clear D gene. This clonotype originated in a human donor in good health (CMV status not recorded). Some clones in this sample may be carry-over from other donors' samples. The sample taken for sequencing was PBMCs, sequenced either directly or after in vitro stimulation (not recorded which). The CDR3 here is CASSQAKGYEQYV. The DNA of the CDR3 is TGCGCCAGCAGCCAAGCGAAGGGTTACGAGCAGTACGTC.